These 29 T cell receptor beta chains share one sample of origin, sequenced in a study of shared clonotypes between healthy human individuals. Using immunoSEQ multiplex PCR, the repertoire was profiled, and TCRdb retains in-frame clones only, with some absent. The sample has roughly 2.2 million clones; under 95% are singletons. The sample consisted of naive CD4+ T cells from PBMCs. Stated subset: CD45RA+ positively selected. The receptors stem from a man aged 18 to 35 in good health. Some clones in this sample may be carry-over from other donors' samples.

The chain has TRBV5-4 and TRBJ2-3; a weak D match, TRBD2 (6 bases). The CDR3 has 14 residues. Germline CDR1 and CDR2: SGHNT and YYREEE (reference sequence). The V end was cut by 4 bases, the J end by 0 bases, with 9 bases between. The CDR3 protein is CASSVGTSTDTQYF. CDR3 sequence (DNA): TGTGCCAGCAGCGTGGGGACTAGCACAGATACGCAGTATTTT.

The chain carries TRBV19 and TRBJ1-4; no reliable D call. V gave up 9 bases and J gave up 1 base, with 15 bases separating them. CDR1 is LNHDA and CDR2 is SQIVND in the germline V gene (reference sequence). The CDR3 totals 15 residues. The CDR3 sequence: CASAGSGGTNEKLFF. DNA of the CDR3: TGTGCCAGCGCGGGTTCGGGAGGAACTAATGAAAAACTGTTTTTT.

This chain joins TRBV6-1 and TRBJ2-4; 10 bases align to TRBD1. This CDR3 is 15 amino acids long. The germline V gene has CDR1 MNHNS and CDR2 SASEGT. Trimming took 2 bases from V and 10 from J; bases not matched to a gene: 8. The CDR3 DNA reads as TGTGCCAGCAGTGAAAGGGGGACAGGGGTGGGGATTCAGTACTTC. Translating it yields CASSERGTGVGIQYF.

This chain links TRBV11-2 with TRBJ2-5, with a tentative D call TRBD1 (6 bases). The CDR3 length is 16 residues. From germline, CDR1 is SGHAT and CDR2 FQNNGV. V was shortened by 1 base and J by 7 bases, with 19 bases between the two germline ends. DNA for the CDR3: TGTGCCAGCAGCTTAGGTATACAGGGCCCGACAGCGACCCAGTACTTC. This encodes CASSLGIQGPTATQYF.

V is TRBV14 and J is TRBJ1-1; 7 bases line up with TRBD1. The CDR3 is made up of 17 amino acids. Trimming cost V 0 bases and J 1 base; bases outside gene matches: 8. Germline CDR1 and CDR2: SGHDN and FVKESK. The CDR3 here is CASSQEWGTVSNTEAFF. The CDR3 DNA is TGTGCCAGCAGCCAAGAGTGGGGGACAGTGTCGAACACTGAAGCTTTCTTT.

The chain uses TRBV4-2 and TRBJ2-5; 10 bases match TRBD2. The J segment lost 5 bases and the V segment lost 4 bases, leaving 16 bases of the junction unmatched. The CDR3 runs 18 residues. CDR1 LGHNA and CDR2 YNFKEQ come from the germline V gene. The CDR3 reads CASSPLAGVPTTGETQYF. DNA of the CDR3: TGTGCCAGCAGCCCTCTAGCGGGAGTACCTACGACTGGGGAGACCCAGTACTTC.

The chain combines TRBV10-3 with TRBJ2-1; 10 bases line up with TRBD2. The germline V gene encodes CDR1 ENHRY and CDR2 SYGVKD. Losses at the gene ends were 0 bases for V and 8 bases for J; bases not matched to a gene: 7. The CDR3 has 16 residues. The CDR3 nucleotides are TGTGCCATCAGTGAGTCGCGAGCGGGAGGGCCCGATGAGCAGTTCTTC. Amino acid sequence: CAISESRAGGPDEQFF.

This chain joins TRBV7-3 and TRBJ1-1; unclear D gene. Trimming cost V 3 bases and J 1 base, with 6 bases left between them. This CDR3 comprises 13 residues. Germline CDR1 SGHTA, CDR2 FQGTGA. CDR3 nucleotide sequence: TGTGCCAGCAGCTTCCACAGGAACACTGAAGCTTTCTTT. The encoded protein is CASSFHRNTEAFF.

The rearrangement joins TRBV19 to TRBJ2-5, with a tentative D call TRBD1 (6 bases). V shed 3 bases and J shed 2 bases, with 10 bases lying between them. The CDR3 consists of 14 residues. Germline V lookup: CDR1 LNHDA, CDR2 SQIVND (reference sequence). This CDR3 reads CASSIDRTQETQYF. The CDR3 nucleotides are TGTGCCAGTAGTATCGACAGGACTCAAGAGACCCAGTACTTC. The full variable domain, with the rest looked up from reference TRBV19 and TRBJ2-5, is DGGITQSPKYLFRKEGQNVTLSCEQNLNHDAMYWYRQDPGQGLRLIYYSQIVNDFQKGDIAEGYSVSREKKESFPLTVTSAQKNPTAFYLCASSIDRTQETQYFGPGTRLLVL.

The chain uses TRBV28 and TRBJ2-2; no clear D. Between the trimmed V and J ends, which lost 3 bases and 1 base, there was a span of 9 bases. CDR1 is MDHEN, CDR2 SYDVKM, per germline. The CDR3 extends over 15 amino acids. CDR3 nucleotides: TGTGCCAGCAGTTTGCTCCGACGGAACACCGGGGAGCTGTTTTTT. It specifies CASSLLRRNTGELFF. The full variable domain, rest sourced from reference TRBV28 and TRBJ2-2, is DVKVTQSSRYLVKRTGEKVFLECVQDMDHENMFWYRQDPGLGLRLIYFSYDVKMKEKGDIPEGYSVSREKKERFSLILESASTNQTSMYLCASSLLRRNTGELFFGEGSRLTVL.

The chain recombines TRBV7-3 with TRBJ2-5; the D is unclear. The ends were cut back, 2 bases at V and 5 bases at J, with 9 bases in the middle. CDR3 length: 13 residues. The germline gives CDR1 SGHTA, CDR2 FQGTGA. The CDR3 DNA follows: TGTGCCAGCAGCTTAGGGCTAGTGGAGACCCAGTACTTC. Encoded protein: CASSLGLVETQYF.

CDR3 sequence reads: CASKHPTVINEQFF. The DNA of the CDR3 is TGTGCCAGCAAGCACCCAACAGTAATCAATGAGCAGTTCTTC. The rearrangement links TRBV6-5 to TRBJ2-1; D is undetermined. The CDR3 is 14 residues long. Per the germline V gene, CDR1 is MNHEY and CDR2 is SVGAGI. V lost 7 bases and J lost 6, with 16 bases in between.

J is TRBJ2-2 and V is TRBV4-2; D is uncertain. The V and J ends lost 0 bases and 0 bases respectively, with 14 bases between them. The germline V gene has CDR1 LGHNA and CDR2 YNFKEQ. The CDR3 contains 18 residues. The CDR3 here is CASSQEPPGYPNTGELFF. For the CDR3, the DNA is TGTGCCAGCAGCCAAGAACCCCCCGGGTACCCGAACACCGGGGAGCTGTTTTTT.

This rearrangement joins TRBV7-2 to TRBJ2-5; D is undetermined. CDR1 is SGHTA, CDR2 FQGNSA, per germline. The CDR3 loop spans 13 amino acids. V dropped 4 bases and J dropped 7 bases, with 13 bases sitting between them. CDR3 sequence: CASSSEQIGTQYF. DNA for the CDR3: TGTGCCAGCAGCTCAGAGCAGATCGGGACCCAGTACTTC. The complete variable domain, with remaining parts taken from reference TRBV7-2 and TRBJ2-5, reads GAGVSQSPSNKVTEKGKDVELRCDPISGHTALYWYRQSLGQGLEFLIYFQGNSAPDKSGLPSDRFSAERTGGSVSTLTIQRTQQEDSAVYLCASSSEQIGTQYFGPGTRLLVL.

This clone has more than one count but fewer than ten. V and J are TRBV30 and TRBJ1-1, with D possibly matching TRBD1 (6 bases). The V gene lost 3 bases and the J gene lost 1 base, with 18 bases spanning the gap. This CDR3 has 16 residues. Germline CDR1 GTSNPN, CDR2 SVGIG (reference sequence). The DNA for the CDR3 is TGTGCCTGGAGCCCTTACATCGACAGGCAGAACACTGAAGCTTTCTTT. It translates to CAWSPYIDRQNTEAFF.

The chain uses TRBV28 and TRBJ1-5, with a possible D match to TRBD1 (5 bases). The CDR3 spans 17 residues. From germline, CDR1 is MDHEN and CDR2 SYDVKM. V was pared by 2 bases and J by 0 bases, with 14 bases between. The CDR3 DNA is TGTGCCAGCAGTTTAGGTGGAGGGGTGATTAGCAATCAGCCCCAGCATTTT. This gives the protein CASSLGGGVISNQPQHF.

This chain links TRBV2 with TRBJ2-1; the D gene is possibly TRBD2 (5 bases). This CDR3 is built from 13 residues. Germline-derived CDR1 and CDR2 are SNHLY and FYNNEI. Trimming stripped 3 bases from V and 6 bases from J, with 9 bases between. The CDR3 is CASSEGLANEQFF. The DNA of the CDR3 is TGTGCCAGCAGTGAGGGCCTAGCCAATGAGCAGTTCTTC. Full variable domain (rest looked up from reference TRBV2 and TRBJ2-1): EPEVTQTPSHQVTQMGQEVILRCVPISNHLYFYWYRQILGQKVEFLVSFYNNEISEKSEIFDDQFSVERPDGSNFTLKIRSTKLEDSAMYFCASSEGLANEQFFGPGTRLTVL.

Comment on this clone: The same CDR3 arises from other DNA sequences in this sample as well. The V and J genes are TRBV5-1 and TRBJ2-1; D tentatively reads TRBD1 or TRBD2 (5 bases each). Germline CDR1 SGHRS, CDR2 YFSETQ. V was shortened by 4 bases and J by 4 bases, with 9 bases between the two germline ends. The CDR3 extends over 13 amino acids. The CDR3: CASSAGAYNEQFF. The CDR3 DNA sequence: TGCGCCAGCAGCGCCGGGGCATACAATGAGCAGTTCTTC.

This clone was recorded only once. V gene TRBV9 combines with J gene TRBJ2-1, with D tentatively TRBD1 (6 bases). Germline V lookup: CDR1 SGDLS, CDR2 YYNGEE. The CDR3 consists of 15 residues. V lost 3 bases and J 2 bases, leaving 12 bases between the germline ends. CDR3 loop: CASSAREGAYNEQFF. The CDR3, as DNA: TGTGCCAGCAGCGCCCGAGAGGGGGCCTACAATGAGCAGTTCTTC.

CDR3 DNA sequence: TGTGCCAGCAGCAGAGGGTGGCGCACCGGGGAGCTGTTTTTT. Translating gives CASSRGWRTGELFF. This chain joins TRBV7-9 and TRBJ2-2; D might be TRBD2 (5 bases). V shed 5 bases and J shed 4 bases, with 11 bases lying between them. Germline V gives CDR1 SEHNR, CDR2 FQNEAQ (reference sequence). The CDR3 runs to 14 residues. Based on the CDR3 plus reference TRBV7-9 and TRBJ2-2, the full variable domain is DTGVSQNPRHKITKRGQNVTFRCDPISEHNRLYWYRQTLGQGPEFLTYFQNEAQLEKSRLLSDRFSAERPKGSFSTLEIQRTEQGDSAMYLCASSRGWRTGELFFGEGSRLTVL.

The rearrangement uses TRBV28 and TRBJ2-3; 9 bases are a match to TRBD2. With V trimmed by 3 bases and J by 4 bases, 5 bases remained unmatched. The CDR3 has 15 amino acids. Germline V lookup: CDR1 MDHEN, CDR2 SYDVKM. CDR3 bases: TGTGCCAGCAGTTTGGGCGGGAGGGGATCAGATACGCAGTATTTT. Translation gives CASSLGGRGSDTQYF.

V and J are TRBV28 and TRBJ1-4; no clear D gene. Trimming cost V 4 bases and J 3 bases, with 15 bases left between them. Germline V lookup: CDR1 MDHEN, CDR2 SYDVKM. The CDR3 totals 16 residues. The chain's CDR3 is CASSSATGLPNEKLFF. The CDR3 bases are TGTGCCAGCAGTTCAGCCACCGGCCTCCCTAATGAAAAACTGTTTTTT.

The J gene is TRBJ2-3, the V gene TRBV2; 8 bases are a match to TRBD2. V shed 6 bases, J shed 4 bases, and the junction held 6 bases outside the gene matches. This CDR3 is 14 amino acids long. CDR1 SNHLY and CDR2 FYNNEI come from the germline V gene. CDR3 nucleotides: TGTGCCAGCAGACCCTGGGGACTAGCAGATACGCAGTATTTT. Amino acid sequence: CASRPWGLADTQYF.

The chain joins TRBV5-1 to TRBJ1-1; D is undetermined. Germline-derived CDR1 and CDR2 are SGHRS and YFSETQ. The CDR3 totals 15 residues. Between the trimmed V and J ends, which lost 0 bases and 3 bases, there was a span of 12 bases. As DNA, the CDR3 is TGCGCCAGCAGCTTGGGAGGTACAGAGGACACTGAAGCTTTCTTT. Encoded protein: CASSLGGTEDTEAFF.

The rearrangement links TRBV27 to TRBJ2-2; either TRBD1 or TRBD2 may fit D (5 bases each). The CDR3 totals 14 residues. The V end was cut by 2 bases, the J end by 6 bases, with 10 bases between. CDR1 and CDR2 from the germline V gene are MNHEY and SMNVEV (reference sequence). This CDR3 is CASSLRGTSGELFF. The CDR3 coding sequence is TGTGCCAGCAGTTTAAGAGGGACGTCCGGGGAGCTGTTTTTT.

Concerning this clone itself: The same CDR3 is also encoded by other DNA sequences in this sample. The chain joins TRBV5-1 to TRBJ2-2; D may be TRBD1 (5 bases). V was cut by 4 bases and J by 4 bases, with 14 bases left in between. Germline V gene data show CDR1 as SGHRS and CDR2 as YFSETQ. The CDR3 loop spans 15 amino acids. This chain's CDR3 is CASSPTVGGTGELFF. CDR3 in DNA: TGCGCCAGCAGCCCGACAGTAGGTGGCACCGGGGAGCTGTTTTTT.

This clone was seen a few times. This chain joins TRBV15 and TRBJ2-7, with D tentatively TRBD1 (6 bases). With 0 bases removed from V and 1 base from J, the gap between germline ends came to 10 bases. In germline, CDR1 is LNHNV, CDR2 YYDKDF (reference sequence). CDR3 length: 15 amino acids. The DNA for the CDR3 is TGTGCCACCAGCAGAGATGGCAGGGGATCCTACGAGCAGTACTTC. This translates into CATSRDGRGSYEQYF.

The chain carries TRBV29-1 and TRBJ2-3; D unclear. The CDR3 is made up of 16 amino acids. Germline assignment: CDR1 SQVTM and CDR2 ANQGSEA. Trimming removed 6 bases at V and 4 bases at J, with 23 bases between. DNA of the CDR3: TGCAGCGTCACCACCTTACAGTCCATTTACTCAGATACGCAGTATTTT. Residues: CSVTTLQSIYSDTQYF.

V is TRBV7-3 and J is TRBJ2-5, with D tentatively TRBD1 (5 bases). Trimming removed 3 bases at V and 3 bases at J, with 14 bases between. There are 15 residues in the CDR3. Germline lookup yields CDR1 SGHTA and CDR2 FQGTGA. The CDR3 loop reads CASSLTDDRKETQYF. The CDR3 nucleotides are TGTGCCAGCAGCTTGACCGACGACAGAAAAGAGACCCAGTACTTC.